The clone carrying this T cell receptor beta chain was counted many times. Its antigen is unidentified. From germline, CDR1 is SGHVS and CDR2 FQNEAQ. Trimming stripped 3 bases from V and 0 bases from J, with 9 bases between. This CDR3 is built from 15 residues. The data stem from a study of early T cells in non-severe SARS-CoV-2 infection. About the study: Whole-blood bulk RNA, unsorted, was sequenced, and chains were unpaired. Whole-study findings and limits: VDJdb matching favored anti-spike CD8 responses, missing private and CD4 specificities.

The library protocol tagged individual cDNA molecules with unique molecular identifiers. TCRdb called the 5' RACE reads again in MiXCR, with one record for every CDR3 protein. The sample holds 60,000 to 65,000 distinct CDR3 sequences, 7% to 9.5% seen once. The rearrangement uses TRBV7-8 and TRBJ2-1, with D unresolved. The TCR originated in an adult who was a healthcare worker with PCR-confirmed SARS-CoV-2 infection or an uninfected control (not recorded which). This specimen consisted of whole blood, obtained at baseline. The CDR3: CASSFLASSYNEQFF. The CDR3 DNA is TGTGCCAGCAGCTTTTTGGCCAGCTCCTACAATGAGCAGTTCTTC.